One sample yielded the 8 T cell receptor beta chains listed below, sequenced in a study of cytomegalovirus exposure and HLA in healthy donors. Amplification used 60 Vbeta primers and 13 Jbeta primers. TCRdb's copy holds only in-frame clones and misses some; the assay was immunoSEQ multiplex PCR. The sample records roughly 110,000 clones, 60% to 80% being singletons. The sequencing input was PBMCs. The receptors were sampled from a man aged 40-55 years in good health and CMV-seronegative.

The V gene is TRBV5-1, the J gene TRBJ2-3, with 8 nucleotides matching TRBD2. Germline V CDR1 and CDR2: SGHRS, YFSETQ. The CDR3 has 16 residues. V shed 4 bases and J 5 bases; nucleotides not matched to a gene: 12. In DNA form, the CDR3 reads TGCGCCAGCAGCGGCGGGGGCGCGGGGGGCGGAGATACGCAGTATTTT. It codes for CASSGGGAGGGDTQYF.

The J gene is TRBJ1-6, the V gene TRBV7-9, with D tentatively TRBD1 (6 bases). The germline gives CDR1 SEHNR, CDR2 FQNEAQ (reference sequence). CDR3 size: 15 residues. V dropped 2 bases and J dropped 5 bases, with 10 bases sitting between them. CDR3 in amino acids: CASSLNQGNNSPLHF. CDR3 coding DNA: TGTGCCAGCAGCTTAAACCAGGGGAATAATTCACCCCTCCACTTT.

CDR3 bases: TGTGCCAGCAAGACCGTAAGGGGCCAAGAGACCCAGTACTTC. It yields the protein CASKTVRGQETQYF. The chain uses TRBV6-1 and TRBJ2-5, with a possible D match to TRBD1 (5 bases). Trimming took off 7 bases at V and 1 base at J, with 13 bases between the two ends. Germline V gene data show CDR1 as MNHNS and CDR2 as SASEGT. The CDR3 runs 14 residues.

This clone was counted between two and nine times. The chain is built from TRBV25-1 and TRBJ1-1, with 7 bases aligning to TRBD1. V lost 6 bases and J lost 4; bases outside the gene matches: 11. The CDR3 consists of 15 residues. Germline CDR1 and CDR2: MGHDK and SYGVNS. The chain's CDR3 is CASSDRQGFVTEAFF. The DNA of the CDR3 is TGTGCCAGCAGCGACAGACAGGGATTTGTCACTGAAGCTTTCTTT. Based on the CDR3 plus reference TRBV25-1 and TRBJ1-1, the full variable domain is EADIYQTPRYLVIGTGKKITLECSQTMGHDKMYWYQQDPGMELHLIHYSYGVNSTEKGDLSSESTVSRIRTEHFPLTLESARPSHTSQYLCASSDRQGFVTEAFFGQGTRLTVV.

The chain links TRBV2 to TRBJ2-3; 12 bases agree with TRBD2. This CDR3 has 15 amino acids. The ends lost 5 bases at V and 5 bases at J; junction bases unmatched: 5. The germline V gene encodes CDR1 SNHLY and CDR2 FYNNEI. In DNA, the CDR3 is TGTGCCAGCAGTCCACTAGCGGGGGGACAAGATACGCAGTATTTT. Its protein product is CASSPLAGGQDTQYF.

The V gene is TRBV15, the J gene TRBJ1-1, with D possibly being TRBD1 (6 bases). Trimming shortened V by 0 bases and J by 6 bases, and 23 bases separated the two germline ends. CDR1 and CDR2 (germline): LNHNV, YYDKDF (reference sequence). The CDR3 contains 18 residues. In nucleotides, the CDR3 is TGTGCCACCAGCAGAGATCTTGTGTTCAGGGGCAATTTAGCTGAAGCTTTCTTT. Protein: CATSRDLVFRGNLAEAFF.

This clone appeared a few times. This chain connects TRBV2 to TRBJ2-2; no clear D. Germline V gene data show CDR1 as SNHLY and CDR2 as FYNNEI. With 7 bases removed from V and 1 base from J, the gap between germline ends came to 7 bases. There are 13 residues in the CDR3. The CDR3 sequence is CASKLENTGELFF. CDR3 coding DNA: TGTGCCAGCAAGCTAGAGAACACCGGGGAGCTGTTTTTT.

The chain links TRBV25-1 to TRBJ1-1; D gene unclear. This CDR3 contains 11 residues. Germline values: CDR1 MGHDK, CDR2 SYGVNS. Between the trimmed V and J ends, which lost 6 bases and 2 bases, there was a span of 4 bases. CDR3 DNA sequence: TGTGCCAGCAGGAGAAACACTGAAGCTTTCTTT. This gives the protein CASRRNTEAFF.